The present T cell receptor beta chain was sequenced within a study of T cell repertoires in cytomegalovirus infection (dated by TCRdb to between 2018 and 2020). Some background on the complete study: Because public TCR beta signatures pointed to carriage of CMV infection together with the matching HLA type, the HLA type of each donor mattered for the analysis. The paper as a whole reports these results and caveats: In both this cohort and an independent cohort of 352 donors, the cumulative frequency of public TCR beta family members distinguished carriers of CMV infection plus the relevant HLA type. The ex vivo response was dominated by HLA-C-restricted CMV-specific TCR beta clonotypes, which also provided the single most frequent clonotype in two of eight donors.

This clonotype was observed a handful of times. Its antigen is still unknown. No much larger clonotype is one base removed from it; base qualities were not supplied. Sequencing used an Illumina HiSeq 1500. The public reads were reprocessed in TCRdb via fastp at Q25 and MiXCR, keeping in-frame beta chains. Rows merge per CDR3 protein into single entries with the most common DNA and genes. The sample profile shows about 450,000 distinct CDR3 sequences; approximately 31% of them were found once. The ten largest clones add up to approximately 15% of the sample. The junction shows trimming of 3 bases on V and 12 bases on J, and the gene matches do not reach 8 bases of it. From the cysteine through the phenylalanine, the CDR3 covers 13 amino acids. Left in the record is the CDR3 DNA by itself, 39 bases read in frame from the first base. CDR1 and CDR2 are drawn from the germline V gene: SGHVS, FQNEAQ.

The sequence was obtained from a human donor in good health (CMV status not recorded). Some clones in this sample may be carry-over from other donors' samples. The sequenced material came from PBMCs. The rearrangement joined TRBV7-8 to TRBJ1-1; 9 junctional bases match TRBD1. The CDR3 region has the sequence CASSLDRGPDSFF. The DNA sequence is as follows: TGTGCCAGCAGCTTGGACAGGGGACCTGACTCTTTCTTT.